Sequencing of this T cell receptor beta chain was carried out in a study of T cell repertoires in cytomegalovirus infection. As for the study in general: Well-studied HLA-B-restricted epitopes and recently identified HLA-C-restricted epitopes of CMV were both used in the study.

The table lists this clonotype with a few counts. Its matching antigen is unknown. CDR3 length equals 18 residues. Unmatched junction bases numbered 12, after V lost 5 bases and J lost 5 bases. CDR1 and CDR2 (germline): SGHVS, FNYEAQ. Overall study findings and caveats: Dominating the ex vivo response were HLA-C-restricted CMV-specific TCR beta clonotypes. Cumulative frequency of public TCR beta families picked out carriers of CMV plus the relevant HLA.

TCRdb re-called the reads through MiXCR, storing one row per CDR3 protein. Among approximately 74,000 distinct CDR3 sequences listed, 35% to 45% were seen once. The sample in question was CD8+ T cells from cultured PBMCs, obtained from culture after CMV antigen stimulation. This receptor was obtained from a human donor in good health (CMV status not recorded). Some clones in this sample may be carry-over from other donors' samples. The genes are TRBV7-6 and TRBJ2-3; 14 bases map to TRBD2. CDR3: CASSRRLAGGRGGDTQYF. The CDR3 DNA follows: TGTGCCAGCAGCCGAAGACTAGCGGGGGGGCGAGGTGGAGATACGCAGTATTTT.